Listed below are T cell receptor beta chains from one sample, sequenced in a study of blood T cell repertoires in COVID-19. Sequencing used immunoSEQ multiplex PCR; TCRdb keeps in-frame clones, though not all of them. Of about 150,000 clones listed, approximately 85% were seen once; the top ten hold 0.55% to 0.75%. Sequenced input: peripheral blood. These receptors were taken from a man aged 55 to 70 with COVID-19, enrolled during active disease. CDR3s include the opening cysteine and the closing phenylalanine or tryptophan. A D gene is named only where the DNA matches it firmly. A clone size is listed for some rows: how often the clone was seen (once, few, many), or a class if it is expanded.

j_gene,d_gene,abundance,v_gene,CDR3aa,CDR3nt
TRBJ2-7,NA,NA,TRBV6-5,CASSRDSPNSYEQYF,TGTGCCAGCAGCAGAGACAGCCCAAACTCCTACGAGCAGTACTTC
TRBJ1-5,NA,NA,TRBV6-2/TRBV6-3,CASSPLDRPVGMSNQPQHF,TGTGCCAGCAGTCCCCTGGACAGACCCGTGGGGATGAGCAATCAGCCCCAGCATTTT
TRBJ1-3,TRBD1,NA,TRBV30,CAWTLGGLSGNTIYF,TGTGCCTGGACGTTAGGGGGCCTATCTGGAAACACCATATATTTT
TRBJ2-1,TRBD2,NA,TRBV9,CASSSRTSLNEQFF,TGTGCCAGCAGCTCAAGGACTAGCCTTAATGAGCAGTTCTTC
TRBJ2-1,TRBD1,NA,TRBV19,CASSRDRGNFYNEQFF,TGTGCCAGTAGTAGGGACAGGGGAAATTTCTACAATGAGCAGTTCTTC
TRBJ1-4,NA,NA,TRBV25-1,CASSELGPITVEKLFF,TGTGCCAGCAGTGAATTGGGGCCTATTACAGTGGAAAAACTGTTTTTT
TRBJ1-1,TRBD1,NA,TRBV2,CASRGQGDTEAFF,TGTGCCAGCAGGGGACAGGGGGACACTGAAGCTTTCTTT
TRBJ2-1,TRBD2,once,TRBV19,CASTGTSGRNEQFF,TGTGCCAGTACTGGGACTAGCGGGAGGAATGAGCAGTTCTTC
TRBJ1-5,NA,once,TRBV25-1,CASSEATGPAQPQHF,TGTGCCAGCAGTGAAGCGACAGGTCCGGCCCAGCCCCAGCATTTT
TRBJ1-5,NA,NA,TRBV5-4,CASSFSGGSNQPQHF,TGTGCCAGCAGCTTTTCGGGGGGGAGCAATCAGCCCCAGCATTTT
TRBJ2-2,TRBD1,NA,TRBV5-1,CASSRTYQGAGTGELFF,TGCGCCAGCAGCCGTACGTATCAGGGGGCCGGCACCGGGGAGCTGTTTTTT
TRBJ2-3,NA,NA,TRBV2,CASINQGGSDTQYF,TGTGCCAGCATCAACCAGGGGGGTTCAGATACGCAGTATTTT
TRBJ2-3,NA,NA,TRBV5-4,CASSSQGTDTQYF,TGTGCCAGCAGCTCACAGGGAACAGATACGCAGTATTTT
TRBJ2-3,TRBD2,NA,TRBV7-6,CASSLVAGGSTDTQYF,TGTGCCAGCAGCTTAGTAGCGGGGGGGAGCACAGATACGCAGTATTTT
TRBJ1-5,TRBD1,NA,TRBV6-5,CASSKDRLGNQPQHF,TGTGCCAGCAGTAAGGACAGGCTGGGCAATCAGCCCCAGCATTTT
TRBJ2-2,TRBD1,NA,TRBV3-1/TRBV3-2,CASSQGQGVDGELFF,TGTGCCAGCAGCCAAGGACAGGGGGTGGACGGGGAGCTGTTTTTT
TRBJ1-1,NA,NA,TRBV19,CASSKNPGQMNTEAFF,TGTGCCAGTAGTAAGAATCCAGGACAGATGAACACTGAAGCTTTCTTT
TRBJ1-3,NA,NA,TRBV9,CASSAGDNLSGNTIYF,TGTGCCAGCAGCGCAGGGGACAACCTCTCTGGAAACACCATATATTTT
TRBJ1-1,NA,NA,TRBV29-1,CSVEDPGTEAFF,TGCAGCGTTGAAGATCCGGGCACTGAAGCTTTCTTT
TRBJ1-2,TRBD1,few,TRBV5-5,CASSPQTGDNYGYTF,TGTGCCAGCAGCCCCCAGACAGGGGACAACTATGGCTACACCTTC
TRBJ1-4,NA,NA,TRBV2,CASSGTALNEKLFF,TGTGCCAGCAGTGGGACAGCCCTTAATGAAAAACTGTTTTTT
TRBJ1-4,TRBD1,NA,TRBV15,CATSRGDRDNEKLFF,TGTGCCACCAGCAGAGGTGACAGGGATAATGAAAAACTGTTTTTT
TRBJ2-3,TRBD1,NA,TRBV25-1,CASSEDRGRNTDTQYF,TGTGCCAGCAGTGAAGACAGGGGGCGGAACACAGATACGCAGTATTTT
TRBJ1-1,TRBD1,NA,TRBV7-9,CASSSSEQGASFF,TGTGCCAGCAGCTCATCCGAACAGGGGGCGTCTTTCTTT
TRBJ1-3,TRBD1,NA,TRBV10-3,CATRPGTGSGNTIYF,TGTGCCACACGTCCCGGGACAGGGTCTGGAAACACCATATATTTT
TRBJ1-1,NA,NA,TRBV12-3/TRBV12-4,CASSLLENTEAFF,TGTGCCAGCAGTTTACTAGAGAACACTGAAGCTTTCTTT
TRBJ2-1,NA,NA,TRBV25-1,CASKAGAYNEQFF,TGTGCCAGCAAAGCCGGGGCCTACAATGAGCAGTTCTTC
TRBJ1-5,NA,NA,TRBV7-9,CASSPTAREPQHF,TGTGCCAGCAGCCCAACGGCCCGGGAGCCCCAGCATTTT